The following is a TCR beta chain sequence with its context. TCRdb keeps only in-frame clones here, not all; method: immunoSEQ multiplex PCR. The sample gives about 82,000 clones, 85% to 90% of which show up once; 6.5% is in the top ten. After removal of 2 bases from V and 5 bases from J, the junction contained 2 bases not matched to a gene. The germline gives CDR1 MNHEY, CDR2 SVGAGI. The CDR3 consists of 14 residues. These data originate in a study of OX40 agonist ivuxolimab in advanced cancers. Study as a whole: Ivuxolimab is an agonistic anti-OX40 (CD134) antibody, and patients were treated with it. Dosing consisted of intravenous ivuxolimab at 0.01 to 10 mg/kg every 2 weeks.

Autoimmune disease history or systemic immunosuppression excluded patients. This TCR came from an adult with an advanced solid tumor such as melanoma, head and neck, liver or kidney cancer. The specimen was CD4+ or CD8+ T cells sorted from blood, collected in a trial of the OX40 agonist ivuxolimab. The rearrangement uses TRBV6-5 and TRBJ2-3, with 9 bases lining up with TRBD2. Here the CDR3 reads CASSYRLAEDTQYF. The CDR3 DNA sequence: TGTGCCAGCAGTTACCGACTAGCGGAAGATACGCAGTATTTT.